This T cell receptor (beta chain) was profiled in a study of spatial heterogeneity in lung cancer. A few counts support this clonotype. As to time point: sample taken at primary tumor resection. The V segment lost 2 bases and the J segment 4 bases; nucleotides outside the gene matches: 10. The CDR3 loop spans 17 amino acids. From germline, CDR1 is SGHTA and CDR2 FQGTGA. Each TCR cDNA molecule carried a unique molecular identifier. MiXCR was run by TCRdb on the 5' RACE reads, yielding one entry per CDR3 protein. Seen here are around 4,200 distinct CDR3 sequences, about 9% observed once, and the top ten hold about 6.9%.

This TCR derives from a female donor with early-stage non-small cell lung cancer. Sequences were derived from normal lung tissue next to the tumor, sampled at surgery. The V and J genes are TRBV7-3 and TRBJ2-5; 10 bases agree with TRBD2. This CDR3 reads CASSLSPSGSGGETQYF. The CDR3 DNA reads TGTGCCAGCAGCTTATCTCCTAGCGGGAGCGGTGGAGAGACCCAGTACTTC.